This T cell receptor beta chain came from a study of T cell repertoires in ileal Crohn's disease. For the study at large: Thiopurines (around 11) or anti-TNF agents (roughly 17) were given postoperatively to about half. At postoperative colonoscopy, neoterminal ileum biopsies were taken as M6.

Germline assignment: CDR1 SGHTA and CDR2 FQGNSA. The CDR3 has 14 amino acids. The V gene end was trimmed by 4 bases and the J gene end by 7 bases; junction bases not matched to a gene: 5. The time point is: neoterminal ileum biopsy at postoperative endoscopy, about 6 months after surgery. Eligibility required adulthood, ileal or ileocolonic Crohn's disease and indicated ileocolonic resection. The protocol was immunoSEQ multiplex PCR, while the TCRdb copy is restricted to in-frame clones and leaves out a portion. Here the sample spans about 9,000 clones, 78% being singletons. The V and J genes are TRBV7-2 and TRBJ2-7, with 12 bases that match TRBD2. The sequence derives from an adult with Crohn's disease. The specimen was ileal tissue. In DNA form, the CDR3 reads TGTGCCAGCAGCTCTAGCGGGGGGGCAAGGGAGCAGTACTTC. It yields the protein CASSSSGGAREQYF.